A selection of T cell receptor beta chains follows, all from one sample in a study of blood T cell repertoires in COVID-19. TCRdb's copy holds only in-frame clones and misses some; the assay was immunoSEQ multiplex PCR. In the table there are some 42,000 clones, 75% to 90% of which are singletons. Input material: peripheral blood. All receptors derive from a human donor in a cohort sampled during active COVID-19. The CDR3 runs from the conserved cysteine through the conserved F or W. D genes are given only for firm matches. Size is stated for part of the rows, as once, few or many counts, or as a class when the clone is expanded.

V: TRBV9; J: TRBJ1-6; length: 15; D: -; size: once; CDR3: CASSVASSYNSPLHF; DNA: TGTGCCAGCAGCGTAGCTAGCTCCTATAATTCACCCCTCCACTTT
V: TRBV12-5; J: TRBJ2-2; length: 13; D: -; size: -; CDR3: CASVPGNTGELFF; DNA: TGTGCTAGTGTCCCCGGGAACACCGGGGAGCTGTTTTTT
V: TRBV27; J: TRBJ1-1; length: 15; D: -; size: -; CDR3: CASSFTGSVNTEAFF; DNA: TGTGCCAGCAGTTTTACAGGGTCAGTAAACACTGAAGCTTTCTTT
V: TRBV28; J: TRBJ1-1; length: 12; D: -; size: -; CDR3: CASSYPNREAFF; DNA: TGTGCCAGCAGTTACCCCAACAGAGAAGCTTTCTTT
V: TRBV7-9; J: TRBJ2-7; length: 16; D: TRBD1; size: once; CDR3: CASSLLRTGWPYEQYF; DNA: TGTGCCAGCAGCCTTCTGCGGACAGGGTGGCCCTACGAGCAGTACTTC
V: TRBV11-2; J: TRBJ2-7; length: 18; D: TRBD1; size: -; CDR3: CASSLDRARGQGIYEQYF; DNA: TGTGCCAGCAGCTTAGACCGGGCACGGGGACAGGGGATCTACGAGCAGTACTTC
V: TRBV6-5; J: TRBJ1-2; length: 13; D: -; size: -; CDR3: CASTTGWADGYTF; DNA: TGTGCCAGCACGACAGGTTGGGCAGATGGCTACACCTTC
V: TRBV7-2; J: TRBJ2-7; length: 14; D: TRBD2; size: -; CDR3: CASSPSGGPYEQYF; DNA: TGTGCCAGCAGCCCGAGCGGGGGGCCTTACGAGCAGTACTTC
V: TRBV4-3; J: TRBJ2-7; length: 15; D: -; size: once; CDR3: CASSQGFDRSAEQYF; DNA: TGCGCCAGCAGCCAGGGGTTCGACAGGTCTGCCGAGCAGTACTTC
V: TRBV4-1; J: TRBJ2-7; length: 17; D: -; size: -; CDR3: CASSQAQTSPSSYEQYF; DNA: TGCGCCAGCAGCCAGGCACAGACTAGTCCGAGCTCCTACGAGCAGTACTTC
V: TRBV4-1; J: TRBJ1-2; length: 14; D: TRBD1; size: -; CDR3: CASSQEGQNYGYTF; DNA: TGCGCCAGCAGCCAAGAGGGACAGAACTATGGCTACACCTTC
V: TRBV11-2; J: TRBJ2-1; length: 18; D: TRBD2; size: -; CDR3: CASSHRGGLAGKYNEQFF; DNA: TGTGCCAGCAGCCACCGAGGGGGACTAGCGGGGAAGTACAATGAGCAGTTCTTC
V: TRBV7-8; J: TRBJ1-5; length: 15; D: -; size: -; CDR3: CASSPSGTPAGPQHF; DNA: TGTGCCAGCAGCCCCTCCGGGACTCCAGCCGGGCCCCAGCATTTT
V: TRBV18; J: TRBJ1-1; length: 16; D: TRBD1; size: few; CDR3: CASSRSGGALNTEAFF; DNA: TGTGCCAGCTCCCGATCAGGGGGCGCATTGAACACTGAAGCTTTCTTT
V: TRBV27; J: TRBJ1-2; length: 19; D: TRBD1; size: -; CDR3: CASSPRQGGTALTNYGYTF; DNA: TGTGCCAGCAGTCCGCGACAGGGGGGAACTGCTCTAACTAACTATGGCTACACCTTC
V: TRBV4-3; J: TRBJ1-1; length: 13; D: -; size: -; CDR3: CASSQQMNTEAFF; DNA: TGCGCCAGCAGCCAACAGATGAACACTGAAGCTTTCTTT
V: TRBV2; J: TRBJ1-1; length: 13; D: -; size: -; CDR3: CASSITPNTEAFF; DNA: TGTGCCAGCAGTATCACTCCAAACACTGAAGCTTTCTTT
V: TRBV7-2; J: TRBJ2-7; length: 12; D: -; size: once; CDR3: CASSLGQFEQYF; DNA: TGTGCCAGCAGCTTAGGTCAGTTCGAGCAGTACTTC
V: TRBV6-2/TRBV6-3; J: TRBJ2-7; length: 14; D: TRBD2; size: -; CDR3: CASSYTSGGYEQYF; DNA: TGTGCCAGCAGTTACACTAGCGGGGGCTACGAGCAGTACTTC
V: TRBV4-3; J: TRBJ1-1; length: 14; D: -; size: -; CDR3: CASSQAPQNTEAFF; DNA: TGCGCCAGCAGCCAAGCCCCACAGAACACTGAAGCTTTCTTT
V: TRBV25-1; J: TRBJ1-2; length: 15; D: TRBD1; size: few; CDR3: CASSEGQGNLYGYTF; DNA: TGTGCCAGCAGTGAAGGACAGGGGAATCTCTATGGCTACACCTTC
V: TRBV10-2; J: TRBJ1-6; length: 15; D: TRBD1; size: -; CDR3: CASSEGDRGNSPLHF; DNA: TGCGCCAGCAGTGAGGGGGACAGGGGTAATTCACCCCTCCACTTT
V: TRBV7-9; J: TRBJ2-6; length: 15; D: TRBD1; size: -; CDR3: CASSSYRGSINVLTF; DNA: TGTGCCAGCAGCTCGTACAGGGGTAGTATAAACGTCCTGACTTTC
V: TRBV6-5; J: TRBJ1-3; length: 14; D: -; size: -; CDR3: CASKLGGRGNTIYF; DNA: TGTGCCAGCAAGCTCGGGGGGCGTGGAAACACCATATATTTT
V: TRBV2; J: TRBJ1-3; length: 15; D: -; size: -; CDR3: CASSDLGISGNTIYF; DNA: TGTGCCAGCAGTGATCTCGGGATCTCTGGAAACACCATATATTTT
V: TRBV14; J: TRBJ1-2; length: 13; D: -; size: -; CDR3: CASSQGRSYGYTF; DNA: TGTGCCAGCAGCCAGGGCAGATCCTATGGCTACACCTTC
V: TRBV4-2; J: TRBJ2-7; length: 14; D: -; size: -; CDR3: CASSTGQGNGEQYF; DNA: TGTGCCAGCAGCACGGGGCAGGGGAACGGCGAGCAGTACTTC
V: TRBV6-6; J: TRBJ2-5; length: 13; D: TRBD2; size: -; CDR3: CASSYGGGETQYF; DNA: TGTGCCAGCAGTTATGGGGGGGGAGAGACCCAGTACTTC
V: TRBV12-3/TRBV12-4; J: TRBJ2-1; length: 12; D: -; size: -; CDR3: CASTPGDNEQFF; DNA: TGTGCCAGCACCCCGGGGGACAATGAGCAGTTCTTC
V: TRBV27; J: TRBJ1-2; length: 16; D: -; size: -; CDR3: CASSLSSQGVDYGYTF; DNA: TGTGCCAGCAGCTTGTCCTCACAGGGTGTGGACTATGGCTACACCTTC